This T cell receptor (beta chain) was retrieved from a study of beta chain features in type 1 diabetes. For the study at large: Taken together, all samples contributed nearly 110 million examined sorted cells. General observations from the study: Within the patient group, naive, central memory and Treg TCRB repertoires appeared more similar to each other than within healthy donors. Researchers caution that PCR might favor shorter templates, equally among patients and controls.

Of the isolated RNA, all was reverse transcribed, and so the sequenced material was expressed TCRB transcripts. Profiling relied on immunoSEQ multiplex PCR, and the TCRdb table lists in-frame clones only, not all of them. The sample has 400,000 to 600,000 clones, about 32% seen once. This CDR3 is built from 14 residues. The germline CDR1 and CDR2 sequences are GTSNPN and SVGIG (reference sequence). Germline trimming cut 5 bases from V and 4 bases from J; bases unmatched to any gene: 8. With respect to this clone: The antigen remains unidentified.

Isolation of CD4+ naive, central memory, regulatory and stem cell-like memory cells was achieved by sorting via CD45RO/CCR7/CD25/CD127/CD95/CD27. The source material was naive CD4+ T cells from blood. The chain couples TRBV30 to TRBJ1-5; TRBD1 matches 7 bases. This clonotype originated in a man in his late teens or twenties in good health. CDR3 region: CAWGRQGGNQPQHF. The CDR3 bases are TGTGCCTGGGGCCGACAGGGAGGGAATCAGCCCCAGCATTTT.